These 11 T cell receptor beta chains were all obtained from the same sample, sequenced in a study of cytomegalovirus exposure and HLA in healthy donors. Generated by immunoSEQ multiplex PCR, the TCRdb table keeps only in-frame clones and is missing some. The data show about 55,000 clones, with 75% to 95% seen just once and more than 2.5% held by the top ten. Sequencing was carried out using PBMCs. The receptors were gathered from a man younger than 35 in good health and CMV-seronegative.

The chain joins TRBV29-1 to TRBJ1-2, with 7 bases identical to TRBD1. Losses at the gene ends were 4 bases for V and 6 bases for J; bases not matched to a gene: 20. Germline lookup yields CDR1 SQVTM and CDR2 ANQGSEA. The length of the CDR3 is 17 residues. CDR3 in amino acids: CSVVSWGTKGARHGYTF. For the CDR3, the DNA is TGCAGCGTTGTATCATGGGGCACAAAGGGGGCGCGGCATGGCTACACCTTC.

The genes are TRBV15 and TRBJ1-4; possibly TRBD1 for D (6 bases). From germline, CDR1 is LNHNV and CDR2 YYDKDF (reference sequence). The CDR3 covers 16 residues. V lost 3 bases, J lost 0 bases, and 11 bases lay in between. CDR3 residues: CATSSGDTATNEKLFF. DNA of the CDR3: TGTGCCACCAGCAGCGGGGACACCGCAACTAATGAAAAACTGTTTTTT.

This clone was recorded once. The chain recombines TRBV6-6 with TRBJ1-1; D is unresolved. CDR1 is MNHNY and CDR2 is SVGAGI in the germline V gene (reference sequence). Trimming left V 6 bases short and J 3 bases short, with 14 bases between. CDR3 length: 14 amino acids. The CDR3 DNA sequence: TGTGCCAGCAGCTCTGTAGACGGGTACACTGAAGCTTTCTTT. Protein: CASSSVDGYTEAFF.

The CDR3 here is CASSLARERQGAYGDYGYTF. DNA for the CDR3: TGTGCCAGCAGCTTAGCGCGTGAAAGGCAGGGGGCATATGGGGACTATGGCTACACCTTC. The genes are TRBV7-2 and TRBJ1-2; 8 bases match TRBD1. V gave up 0 bases and J gave up 3 bases; unmatched junction bases: 18. Germline V gives CDR1 SGHTA, CDR2 FQGNSA. The CDR3 extends over 20 amino acids.

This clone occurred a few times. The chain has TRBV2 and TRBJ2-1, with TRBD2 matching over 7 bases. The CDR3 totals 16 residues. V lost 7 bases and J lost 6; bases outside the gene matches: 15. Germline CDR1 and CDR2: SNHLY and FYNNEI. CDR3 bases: TGTGCCAGCACGAGGGAGGGACTTCTCAAGTCCAATGAGCAGTTCTTC. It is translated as CASTREGLLKSNEQFF.

This CDR3 reads CASSTGLAQNEQFF. The DNA of the CDR3 is TGCGCCAGCAGCACGGGACTAGCTCAGAATGAGCAGTTCTTC. The chain combines TRBV5-1 with TRBJ2-1; 9 bases line up with TRBD2. This CDR3 spans 14 amino acids. Germline assignment: CDR1 SGHRS and CDR2 YFSETQ. The V segment lost 4 bases and the J segment 7 bases; nucleotides outside the gene matches: 6.

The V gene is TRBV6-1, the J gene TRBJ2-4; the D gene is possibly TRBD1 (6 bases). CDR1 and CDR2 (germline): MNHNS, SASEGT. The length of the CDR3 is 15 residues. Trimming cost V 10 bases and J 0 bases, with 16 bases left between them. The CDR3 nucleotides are TGTGCCACCCGAGTGGGGGCGATAGCCAAAAACATTCAGTACTTC. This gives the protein CATRVGAIAKNIQYF.

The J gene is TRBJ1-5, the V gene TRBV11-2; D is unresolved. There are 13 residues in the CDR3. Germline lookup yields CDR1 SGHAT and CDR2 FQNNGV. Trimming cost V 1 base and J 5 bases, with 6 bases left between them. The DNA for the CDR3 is TGTGCCAGCAGCTTAGTGTCGGATCAGCCCCAGCATTTT. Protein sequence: CASSLVSDQPQHF.

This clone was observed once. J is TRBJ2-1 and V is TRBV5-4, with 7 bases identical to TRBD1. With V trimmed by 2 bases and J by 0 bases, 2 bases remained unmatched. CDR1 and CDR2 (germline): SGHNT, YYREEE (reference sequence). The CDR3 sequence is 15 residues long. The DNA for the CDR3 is TGTGCCAGCAGCTTAGGGGGCAGCTCCTACAATGAGCAGTTCTTC. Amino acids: CASSLGGSSYNEQFF.

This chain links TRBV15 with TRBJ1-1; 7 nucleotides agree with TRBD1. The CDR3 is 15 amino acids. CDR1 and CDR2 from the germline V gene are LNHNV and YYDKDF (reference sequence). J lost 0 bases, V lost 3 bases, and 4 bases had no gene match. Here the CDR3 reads CATSRMGTVNTEAFF. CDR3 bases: TGTGCCACCAGCAGGATGGGGACAGTGAACACTGAAGCTTTCTTT.

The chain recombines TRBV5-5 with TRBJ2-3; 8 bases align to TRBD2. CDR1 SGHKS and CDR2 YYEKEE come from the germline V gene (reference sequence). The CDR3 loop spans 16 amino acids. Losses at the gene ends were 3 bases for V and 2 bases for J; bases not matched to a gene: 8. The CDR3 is CASSSLSAGVTDTQYF. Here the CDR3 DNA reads TGTGCCAGCAGCTCCCTCTCAGCGGGGGTCACAGATACGCAGTATTTT.